This T cell receptor (beta chain) stems from a study of T cells in Graves' hyperthyroidism and ophthalmopathy. This clonotype was counted at least ten times. Amplification targeted TCR beta CDR3 regions from RNA transcripts. The TCR CDR3 first-round RT-PCR relied on the HTBI primer set. TCRdb re-called the multiplex PCR reads with MiXCR, one entry per CDR3 protein. The sample holds about 350,000 distinct CDR3 sequences, approximately 15% seen once. In germline, CDR1 is SGHAT, CDR2 FQNNGV. CDR3 length: 16 residues. The germline V and J ends were trimmed by 6 bases and 1 base, with 18 bases remaining between them.

What was sequenced was blood. This receptor was obtained from a woman aged 35 to 49 with Graves' ophthalmopathy. The chain has TRBV11-2 and TRBJ1-1; perhaps TRBD1 as D (6 bases). CDR3 amino acids: CASSRVPGHRNTEAFF. For the CDR3, the DNA is TGTGCCAGCAGTCGGGTACCGGGACACCGGAACACTGAAGCTTTCTTT. The full variable domain, with the rest looked up from reference TRBV11-2 and TRBJ1-1, is EAGVAQSPRYKIIEKRQSVAFWCNPISGHATLYWYQQILGQGPKLLIQFQNNGVVDDSQLPKDRFSAERLKGVDSTLKIQPAKLEDSAVYLCASSRVPGHRNTEAFFGQGTRLTVV.